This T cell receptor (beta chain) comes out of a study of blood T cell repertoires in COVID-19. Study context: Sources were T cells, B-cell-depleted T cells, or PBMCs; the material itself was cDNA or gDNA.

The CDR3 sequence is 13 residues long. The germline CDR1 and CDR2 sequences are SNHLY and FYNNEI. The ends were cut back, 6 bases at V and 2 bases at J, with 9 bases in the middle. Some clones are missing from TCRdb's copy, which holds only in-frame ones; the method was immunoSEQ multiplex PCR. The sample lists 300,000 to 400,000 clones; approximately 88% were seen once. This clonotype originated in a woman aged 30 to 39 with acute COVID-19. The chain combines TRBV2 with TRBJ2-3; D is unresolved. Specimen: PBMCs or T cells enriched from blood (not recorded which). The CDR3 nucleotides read TGTGCCAGCAGCCCCCTCTACACAGATACGCAGTATTTT. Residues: CASSPLYTDTQYF.